This T cell receptor (beta chain) was documented in a study of regulatory T cells in long-lasting Graves disease. For the study at large: Disease was considered persistent Graves' disease after over 5 years of antithyroid drugs (with positive TSH receptor antibodies).

General study points: Among persistent patients, a larger number of public clonotypes were shared (about 3,000) than among newly diagnosed patients (around 980).

Time point specified: persistent/refractory GD, antithyroid drugs over 5 years with positive TRAb. Preparation of the TCR library used RNA extracted from PBMCs. It was American Thyroid Association guidelines that determined Graves' disease diagnosis. The patients included were those that came from an endocrinology department in Xi'an, China. The CDR3 runs to 13 residues. The V and J ends lost 6 bases and 6 bases respectively, with 18 bases between them. Germline CDR1 reads DFQATT; CDR2 reads SNEGSKA (reference sequence). Comments on this clonotype: Its antigen is not known.

Library construction for TCR beta used iRepertoire HTBI primers and Arm-PCR of CDR3 regions. One entry per CDR3 protein, called by TCRdb with MiXCR from the multiplex PCR reads. In the table there are hundreds of thousands of distinct CDR3 sequences, around 20% of which are singletons. The sequence derives from a female donor with Graves disease. The material was peripheral blood mononuclear cells (PBMCs), obtained when the disease was refractory, from a patient treated with antithyroid drugs. V gene TRBV20-1 combines with J gene TRBJ2-7; maybe TRBD2 (5 bases). The CDR3 region has the DNA TGCAGTGCACAAAAGAGGGAAACCCCCGAGCAGTACTTC. Protein sequence: CSAQKRETPEQYF.